What follows are 14 T cell receptor beta chains derived from one specimen sequenced in a study of neoadjuvant anti-PD-1 for oral cavity cancer (dated by TCRdb to the early 2020s). The time point label for this specimen denotes: after neoadjuvant nivolumab, at surgical resection. The receptor library was made with the immunoSEQ multiplex PCR assay. As stored in TCRdb, this immuneACCESS dataset retains in-frame rearrangements with V and J assigned. A fraction of the clones does not appear; measured against another copy, unresolved V genes explain less than half of the discrepancy, and the remainder lacks a known reason. The sample table contains over 11,000 clones; only one count was recorded for over 70% of them. The ten largest clones take up about 2.7% of the sample. The input for sequencing was PBMCs, taken after nivolumab (anti-PD-1) treatment. The receptor source for this set is a person aged 40 to 85 with oral cavity squamous cell carcinoma.

The rearrangement links TRBV19 to TRBJ1-2; D remains ambiguous. The CDR3 spans 12 residues. Trimming cost V 5 bases and J 8 bases, with 12 bases left between them. Germline V lookup: CDR1 LNHDA, CDR2 SQIVND (reference sequence). The CDR3, as DNA: TGTGCCAGTAGTCCGCCGGCGGGCGGCTACACCTTC. This gives the protein CASSPPAGGYTF.

The rearrangement links TRBV6-6 to TRBJ2-3; the D is unclear. Trimming removed 2 bases from V and 2 bases from J, with 11 bases in between. The CDR3 is made up of 15 amino acids. CDR1 MNHNY and CDR2 SVGAGI come from the germline V gene (reference sequence). The CDR3 DNA follows: TGTGCCAGCAGTTACATAGGGCGGTCCACAGATACGCAGTATTTT. It codes for CASSYIGRSTDTQYF.

The V and J genes are TRBV5-1 and TRBJ1-1; D is uncertain. Between the trimmed V and J ends, which lost 4 bases and 2 bases, there was a span of 6 bases. This CDR3 has 12 residues. Germline V gives CDR1 SGHRS, CDR2 YFSETQ. CDR3 in DNA: TGCGCCAGCAGCCTCTCCAACACTGAAGCTTTCTTT. Protein product: CASSLSNTEAFF.

The chain recombines TRBV5-1 with TRBJ2-3; perhaps TRBD2 as D (5 bases). Trimming took off 0 bases at V and 0 bases at J, with 11 bases between the two ends. This CDR3 comprises 16 residues. Germline loops: CDR1 SGHRS, CDR2 YFSETQ. CDR3 sequence: CASSLVLGGSTDTQYF. The CDR3 DNA follows: TGCGCCAGCAGCTTGGTCTTGGGCGGGAGCACAGATACGCAGTATTTT.

CDR3 nucleotide sequence: TGTGCCAGCAGTTACTTAGGGGACGAGCAGTACTTC. This gives the protein CASSYLGDEQYF. The gene calls are TRBV6-5 and TRBJ2-7, with a tentative D call TRBD1 (5 bases). The CDR3 covers 12 residues. Germline V gene sequence: CDR1 MNHEY, CDR2 SVGAGI. With 1 base removed from V and 5 bases from J, the gap between germline ends came to 6 bases.

This chain connects TRBV14 to TRBJ2-7; possibly TRBD1 for D (5 bases). V lost 6 bases to trimming and J lost 5 bases, with 20 bases between them. The germline CDR1 and CDR2 sequences are SGHDN and FVKESK. The CDR3 has 15 amino acids. The CDR3 DNA follows: TGTGCCAGCAGACCTAAGGCGGCAGGGAAGAACGAGCAGTACTTC. Translation gives CASRPKAAGKNEQYF.

The chain has TRBV11-2 and TRBJ1-1; D is undetermined. This CDR3 has 14 residues. Between the trimmed V and J ends, which lost 6 bases and 1 base, there was a span of 12 bases. The germline V gene encodes CDR1 SGHAT and CDR2 FQNNGV. The CDR3 DNA follows: TGTGCCAGCAGGGGAGCCCACCCGAACACTGAAGCTTTCTTT. This codes for CASRGAHPNTEAFF.

The V gene is TRBV12-5, the J gene TRBJ1-5; no firm D call. Trimming stripped 0 bases from V and 2 bases from J, with 17 bases between. The CDR3 extends over 18 amino acids. Germline CDR1 and CDR2: LGHNT and FRNRAP. For the CDR3, the DNA is TGTGCTAGTGGTTTGGTATGCCGGAGACCCTCTTGCAATCAGCCCCAGCATTTT. Translated, it gives CASGLVCRRPSCNQPQHF. Using reference TRBV12-5 and TRBJ1-5 for the parts outside the CDR3, the full variable domain is DARVTQTPRHKVTEMGQEVTMRCQPILGHNTVFWYRQTMMQGLELLAYFRNRAPLDDSGMPKDRFSAEMPDATLATLKIQPSEPRDSAVYFCASGLVCRRPSCNQPQHFGDGTRLSIL.

Comments on this clone: At one end the junction does not follow the germline gene, possibly because of a read error. The chain couples TRBV7-7 to TRBJ2-7; D is ambiguous. Germline V lookup: CDR1 SSHAT, CDR2 FNYEAQ (reference sequence). The CDR3 consists of 11 residues. CDR3 nucleotide sequence: TGTGCTAGCAGCCTACCCTACGAGCAGTACTTC. Translating it yields CASSLPYEQYF.

This chain links TRBV5-1 with TRBJ2-7; 7 bases are shared with TRBD1. From germline, CDR1 is SGHRS and CDR2 YFSETQ. After removal of 5 bases from V and 2 bases from J, the junction contained 7 bases not matched to a gene. The CDR3 covers 14 residues. This CDR3 reads CASRGPTGTYEQYF. In nucleotides, the CDR3 is TGCGCCAGCAGAGGACCGACAGGGACCTACGAGCAGTACTTC. Together with reference TRBV5-1 and TRBJ2-7, the CDR3 gives the full variable domain: KAGVTQTPRYLIKTRGQQVTLSCSPISGHRSVSWYQQTPGQGLQFLFEYFSETQRNKGNFPGRFSGRQFSNSRSEMNVSTLELGDSALYLCASRGPTGTYEQYFGPGTRLTVT.

The chain couples TRBV4-1 to TRBJ2-1, with a weak D call TRBD1 (6 bases). Per germline, CDR1 MGHRA and CDR2 YSYEKL. V lost 4 bases and J lost 0, with 16 bases in between. The CDR3 loop spans 17 amino acids. For the CDR3, the DNA is TGCGCCAGCAGCCTCTCAGGGGCACAGAGCTCCTACAATGAGCAGTTCTTC. It yields the protein CASSLSGAQSSYNEQFF.

This sequence joins TRBV9 and TRBJ2-7; no clear D. Germline V gene data show CDR1 as SGDLS and CDR2 as YYNGEE. The CDR3 sequence is 14 residues long. Trimming pared 1 base from V and 4 bases from J, leaving 12 bases between. As DNA, the CDR3 is TGTGCCAGCAGCGTAAGGGCCATGGGGTACGAGCAGTACTTC. This translates into CASSVRAMGYEQYF.

V usage is TRBV2 and J usage is TRBJ2-5, with D possibly TRBD1 on 5 matching bases. The length of the CDR3 is 12 residues. CDR1 and CDR2 (germline): SNHLY, FYNNEI. Trimming pared 7 bases from V and 2 bases from J, leaving 8 bases between. The CDR3 DNA reads TGTGCCAGCACAACAGGTCAAGAGACCCAGTACTTC. It yields the protein CASTTGQETQYF.

The V and J genes are TRBV6-5 and TRBJ1-1, with TRBD1 as a possible D gene (5 bases). From germline, CDR1 is MNHEY and CDR2 SVGAGI. The length of the CDR3 is 14 residues. Trimming took 2 bases from V and 5 from J, leaving 12 bases between them. CDR3 amino acids: CASSYAGTGTEAFF. CDR3 DNA: TGTGCCAGCAGTTACGCGGGGACGGGGACTGAAGCTTTCTTT.